These 19 T cell receptor beta chains were all obtained from the same sample, sequenced in a study of CD8+CD57+ T cells in acquired aplastic anemia. The template used for profiling TCR beta VDJ and CDR3 was genomic DNA. In TCRdb, the reads were re-called with MiXCR into one record per CDR3 protein. The repertoire holds just over 150,000 distinct CDR3 sequences, with around 48% as singletons. Patients chosen for sequencing had CD8+CD57+ cells that had expanded, as shown by flow cytometry. The sample consisted of sorted CD4+, CD8+, or CD8+CD57+ T cells (not recorded which) from PBMCs. Every receptor here comes from a human donor with aplastic anemia.

Points on this clonotype: Being one base from a much bigger clone, this may be a read error. The chain has TRBV6-5 and TRBJ2-7, with D unresolved. Germline assignment: CDR1 MNHEY and CDR2 SVGAGI. The CDR3 spans 13 residues. CDR3 DNA: TGTGCCAGCAGTCACTCTAATGGGATTGAGCAGTACTTC. It is translated as CASSHSNGIEQYF.

This clonotype was found many times. The chain links TRBV12-3 or TRBV12-4 to TRBJ2-1; a weak D match, TRBD2 (6 bases). The CDR3 is 14 residues long. Between the trimmed V and J ends, which lost 8 bases and 4 bases, there was a span of 15 bases. The CDR3, as DNA: TGTGCCAGCGCCCGCCAGGGACTTTACAATGAGCAGTTCTTC. Protein product: CASARQGLYNEQFF.

The rearrangement joins TRBV2 to TRBJ1-4; 7 positions match TRBD1. The CDR3 runs to 15 residues. The germline CDR1 and CDR2 sequences are SNHLY and FYNNEI. V trimming: 2 bases; J trimming: 5 bases; junction bases outside the gene matches: 5. As DNA, the CDR3 is TGTGCCAGCAGTGAATTGGGACAGATAAATGAAAAACTGTTTTTT. This translates into CASSELGQINEKLFF.

This clonotype was counted many times. This chain uses TRBV19 with TRBJ1-1; weak D call: TRBD1 (5 bases). Germline V CDR1 and CDR2: LNHDA, SQIVND (reference sequence). This CDR3 is 15 amino acids long. V lost 4 bases and J lost 4, with 16 bases in between. The CDR3 reads CASSNPGDGFTEAFF. The CDR3 DNA sequence: TGTGCCAGTAGTAACCCCGGGGACGGGTTCACTGAAGCTTTCTTT.

The sample holds many counts of this clonotype. The chain recombines TRBV12-3 or TRBV12-4 with TRBJ1-1; weak D call: TRBD1 (5 bases). This CDR3 comprises 16 residues. Trimming pared 7 bases from V and 0 bases from J, leaving 18 bases between. This CDR3 is CASKLGGPTVNTEAFF. The CDR3 DNA reads as TGTGCCAGCAAGTTGGGGGGTCCGACAGTGAACACTGAAGCTTTCTTT.

Many counts were recorded for this clonotype. This chain links TRBV2 with TRBJ2-7, with TRBD2 identical over 14 bases. From germline, CDR1 is SNHLY and CDR2 FYNNEI. After removal of 4 bases from V and 5 bases from J, the junction contained 4 bases not matched to a gene. This CDR3 contains 15 residues. The CDR3: CASSAGTSGSNEQYF. CDR3 in DNA: TGTGCCAGCAGTGCCGGGACTAGCGGGAGCAACGAGCAGTACTTC.

This clonotype was observed many times. The chain uses TRBV20-1 and TRBJ2-3; 10 nucleotides line up with TRBD1. V trimming: 0 bases; J trimming: 5 bases; junction bases outside the gene matches: 11. This CDR3 spans 17 amino acids. Germline CDR1 is DFQATT and CDR2 is SNEGSKA (reference sequence). CDR3 coding DNA: TGCAGTGCTAGAGATCGACGACAGGGGGCCTACAGAGATACGCAGTATTTT. It encodes CSARDRRQGAYRDTQYF.

Note on this clonotype: A read error is possible here, since a much larger clone lies one base away. The genes are TRBV11-3 and TRBJ2-7; no clear D. Looked up from germline, CDR1 is SGHNT and CDR2 is YENEEA. The CDR3 extends over 12 amino acids. Here the CDR3 reads CASSLDNYEQCF. The CDR3 DNA reads TGTGCCAGCAGCTTAGATAACTACGAGCAGTGCTTC.

The CDR3 region has the DNA TGCGCCAGCAGCCTAAGACAGGGGGTATACGAGCAGTACTTC. Protein product: CASSLRQGVYEQYF. This chain links TRBV5-1 with TRBJ2-7, with 9 bases fitting TRBD1. After removal of 4 bases from V and 4 bases from J, the junction contained 6 bases not matched to a gene. This CDR3 comprises 14 residues. Looked up from germline, CDR1 is SGHRS and CDR2 is YFSETQ.

This clonotype was observed a handful of times. This chain uses TRBV30 with TRBJ1-5; 8 nucleotides agree with TRBD1. Germline V lookup: CDR1 GTSNPN, CDR2 SVGIG (reference sequence). The CDR3 sequence is 15 residues long. Trimming took 3 bases from V and 2 from J; bases not matched to a gene: 6. CDR3 sequence: CAWRDRVSGNQPQHF. CDR3 DNA: TGTGCCTGGAGGGACAGGGTTTCTGGCAATCAGCCCCAGCATTTT.

Only a few counts were recorded for this clonotype. The gene calls are TRBV2 and TRBJ1-6; 7 nucleotides align to TRBD1. V was clipped by 6 bases and J by 7 bases; unmatched bases: 9. Germline V CDR1 and CDR2: SNHLY, FYNNEI. The CDR3 extends over 15 amino acids. The chain's CDR3 is CASSLEGQRNSPLHF. CDR3 coding DNA: TGTGCCAGCAGCTTAGAGGGACAGAGAAATTCACCCCTCCACTTT.

This clonotype has a count of ten or more. The rearrangement links TRBV5-1 to TRBJ2-3; D may match TRBD1 or TRBD2 (6 bases each). In germline, CDR1 is SGHRS, CDR2 YFSETQ. V gave up 4 bases and J gave up 2 bases, with 17 bases separating them. The CDR3 runs to 16 residues. The CDR3, as DNA: TGCGCCAGCAGCCCCCGGGGGACAATTTTCACAGATACGCAGTATTTT. Translating it yields CASSPRGTIFTDTQYF.

This chain connects TRBV19 to TRBJ2-1, with unresolved D. The CDR3 spans 11 residues. The germline V gene encodes CDR1 LNHDA and CDR2 SQIVND (reference sequence). The V gene lost 6 bases and the J gene lost 6 bases, with 6 bases spanning the gap. CDR3 coding DNA: TGTGCCAGTAGGGTGCTCAATGAGCAGTTCTTC. Translated, it gives CASRVLNEQFF.

This clonotype showed up just a few times. This sequence may be a read error, since a much larger clone differs from it by one base. The CDR3 nucleotides read TGCAGCGTTGAGGAACCTGGGGGGGAGAGAGACGGGCAGTACTTC. Translated, it gives CSVEEPGGERDGQYF. This chain links TRBV29-1 with TRBJ2-7; 7 positions match TRBD2. The CDR3 is made up of 15 amino acids. The V segment lost 3 bases and the J segment 9 bases; nucleotides outside the gene matches: 17. The germline CDR1 and CDR2 sequences are SQVTM and ANQGSEA.

This clonotype was observed once. This rearrangement joins TRBV20-1 to TRBJ1-6; tentatively, D is TRBD1 (6 bases). Germline V gene data show CDR1 as DFQATT and CDR2 as SNEGSKA (reference sequence). V was trimmed by 0 bases and J by 0 bases, leaving 18 bases between them. The CDR3 is 19 residues long. CDR3 amino acids: CSARDRSGQPSSYNSPLHF. In DNA, the CDR3 is TGCAGTGCTAGAGACCGGAGCGGACAGCCGAGCTCCTATAATTCACCCCTCCACTTT.

V is TRBV2 and J is TRBJ1-4, with TRBD1 matching 9 bases. The ends lost 5 bases at V and 8 bases at J; junction bases unmatched: 9. The CDR3 extends over 15 amino acids. CDR1 is SNHLY and CDR2 is FYNNEI in the germline V gene. CDR3 loop: CASSKQGAEGEKLFF. The CDR3 DNA reads as TGTGCCAGCAGTAAACAGGGGGCTGAGGGCGAAAAACTGTTTTTT.

The gene calls are TRBV10-1 and TRBJ2-2, with a tentative D call TRBD1 (6 bases). V lost 11 bases, J lost 0 bases, and 13 bases lay in between. The CDR3 is made up of 14 amino acids. The germline gives CDR1 WNHNN, CDR2 SYGVQD (reference sequence). CDR3 residues: CAASGTPNTGELFF. Written as DNA, the CDR3 is TGCGCCGCGTCCGGGACACCGAACACCGGGGAGCTGTTTTTT.

The V and J genes are TRBV6-2 or TRBV6-3 and TRBJ2-3, with 8 bases aligning to TRBD2. CDR1 is MNHEY and CDR2 is SVGEGT in the germline V gene. This CDR3 has 14 residues. Trimming at V came to 7 bases and at J to 6 bases, leaving 9 bases not matched to a gene. The CDR3 loop reads CASTLAGSSDTQYF. The CDR3 region has the DNA TGTGCCAGCACGTTAGCGGGGAGCTCGGATACGCAGTATTTT.

The chain recombines TRBV7-9 with TRBJ1-2; D may be TRBD1 (6 bases). This CDR3 spans 13 amino acids. Looked up from germline, CDR1 is SEHNR and CDR2 is FQNEAQ (reference sequence). V gave up 5 bases and J gave up 8 bases, with 15 bases separating them. In DNA, the CDR3 is TGTGCCAGCAGCACGACAGGACCTTTCGGCTACACCTTC. Amino acid sequence: CASSTTGPFGYTF. Combining the CDR3 with reference TRBV7-9 and TRBJ1-2 gives the whole variable domain DTGVSQNPRHKITKRGQNVTFRCDPISEHNRLYWYRQTLGQGPEFLTYFQNEAQLEKSRLLSDRFSAERPKGSFSTLEIQRTEQGDSAMYLCASSTTGPFGYTFGSGTRLTVV.